The 14 T cell receptor beta chains below all came from one sample that was sequenced in a study of T cell responses to AZD1222 COVID-19 vaccine. Generated by immunoSEQ multiplex PCR, the TCRdb table keeps only in-frame clones and is missing some. The table has around 140,000 clones, 90% to 95% seen once; the top ten hold about 3.5%. The sample in question was peripheral blood, obtained on day 0 of AZD1222 vaccination. The receptors come from an adult in good health.

This chain links TRBV7-9 with TRBJ2-1, with a tentative D call TRBD1 (5 bases). V lost 10 bases, J lost 4 bases, and 14 bases lay in between. The CDR3 sequence is 13 residues long. The germline CDR1 and CDR2 sequences are SEHNR and FQNEAQ (reference sequence). This CDR3 is CATANRQYNEQFF. The DNA for the CDR3 is TGTGCCACCGCGAACCGACAGTACAATGAGCAGTTCTTC.

The V gene is TRBV5-6, the J gene TRBJ1-2, with D hard to call. Germline V gives CDR1 SGHDT, CDR2 YYEEEE. The CDR3 has 13 amino acids. The V and J ends lost 6 bases and 8 bases respectively, with 17 bases between them. CDR3: CASTLIRASGYTF. For the CDR3, the DNA is TGTGCCAGCACCTTAATAAGGGCGTCGGGCTACACCTTC.

V gene TRBV6-1 combines with J gene TRBJ2-5; D is perhaps TRBD1 (6 bases). This CDR3 contains 16 residues. CDR1 is MNHNS, CDR2 SASEGT, per germline. Trimming cost V 0 bases and J 3 bases, with 14 bases left between them. The CDR3 protein is CASSEARAAGEETQYF. The DNA for the CDR3 is TGTGCCAGCAGTGAAGCCCGAGCGGCAGGGGAAGAGACCCAGTACTTC.

Here the CDR3 DNA reads TGTGCCAGCAGGGGACTAGCGGGACTCTACGAGCAGTACTTC. The encoded protein is CASRGLAGLYEQYF. V and J are TRBV25-1 and TRBJ2-7, with TRBD2 matching over 13 bases. Germline CDR1 reads MGHDK; CDR2 reads SYGVNS. The CDR3 is 14 amino acids. Trimming cost V 6 bases and J 3 bases; bases outside gene matches: 2.

The gene calls are TRBV5-1 and TRBJ2-5; 10 bases line up with TRBD2. From germline, CDR1 is SGHRS and CDR2 YFSETQ. J lost 4 bases, V lost 2 bases, and 5 bases had no gene match. This CDR3 has 15 residues. CDR3 DNA: TGCGCCAGCAGCTTAACTAGCGGGAATATAGAGACCCAGTACTTC. Translating it yields CASSLTSGNIETQYF.

The rearrangement links TRBV3-1 (or the pseudogene TRBV3-2) to TRBJ2-7, with 7 bases identical to TRBD2. The germline CDR1 and CDR2 sequences are LGHDT and YNNKEL (reference sequence). This CDR3 region has 16 residues. Losses at the gene ends were 3 bases for V and 2 bases for J; bases not matched to a gene: 10. This CDR3 is CASSHRPAGVPYEQYF. The DNA of the CDR3 is TGTGCCAGCAGCCACCGGCCGGCGGGAGTACCCTACGAGCAGTACTTC.

The genes are TRBV5-4 and TRBJ1-2, with D unclear. This CDR3 is built from 16 residues. CDR1 and CDR2 from the germline V gene are SGHNT and YYREEE (reference sequence). The germline V and J ends were trimmed by 0 bases and 8 bases, with 20 bases remaining between them. The CDR3 sequence: CASSLDAFAVGRGYTF. In DNA form, the CDR3 reads TGTGCCAGCAGCTTGGACGCATTTGCGGTCGGCCGAGGCTACACCTTC.

The chain carries TRBV6-5 and TRBJ1-1; a weak D match, TRBD1 (6 bases). The germline V gene has CDR1 MNHEY and CDR2 SVGAGI. The CDR3 is 13 amino acids. Trimming took off 5 bases at V and 3 bases at J, with 10 bases between the two ends. CDR3 loop: CASSTGLDTEAFF. CDR3 in DNA: TGTGCCAGCAGTACAGGGTTGGACACTGAAGCTTTCTTT.

This chain joins TRBV28 and TRBJ1-1, with unresolved D. V shed 8 bases and J shed 2 bases, with 15 bases lying between them. The CDR3 contains 14 residues. The germline gives CDR1 MDHEN, CDR2 SYDVKM. This chain's CDR3 is CASCEGSINTEAFF. Here the CDR3 DNA reads TGTGCCAGCTGCGAAGGTTCGATTAACACTGAAGCTTTCTTT. Using reference TRBV28 and TRBJ1-1 for the parts outside the CDR3, the full variable domain is DVKVTQSSRYLVKRTGEKVFLECVQDMDHENMFWYRQDPGLGLRLIYFSYDVKMKEKGDIPEGYSVSREKKERFSLILESASTNQTSMYLCASCEGSINTEAFFGQGTRLTVV.

The chain combines TRBV5-1 with TRBJ2-1; 10 bases line up with TRBD2. The V gene's germline CDR1 is SGHRS and CDR2 YFSETQ. The junction had 10 bases not matched to a gene; V was cut back by 3 bases and J by 10 bases. The CDR3 covers 15 residues. The CDR3 here is CASSSGLAEKWEQFF. In nucleotides, the CDR3 is TGCGCCAGCAGCTCAGGACTAGCGGAAAAATGGGAGCAGTTCTTC.

V gene TRBV3-1 (or the pseudogene TRBV3-2) combines with J gene TRBJ1-5, with 7 bases matching TRBD1. This CDR3 contains 15 residues. Germline loops: CDR1 LGHDT, CDR2 YNNKEL (reference sequence). V lost 4 bases, J lost 4 bases, and 7 bases stayed unmatched. CDR3 sequence: CASSPAGTDNQPQHF. The CDR3 nucleotides are TGTGCCAGCAGCCCTGCCGGGACAGATAATCAGCCCCAGCATTTT.

For this clone: It is unclear where the CDR3 begins or ends on the DNA, so no DNA is shown, and the CDR3 is as TCRdb lists it. The CDR3 reads CASSNVGGGSEESYEQYF. This rearrangement joins TRBV21-1 to TRBJ2-7; the table's D call, TRBD2, was not checked against the DNA. TRBV21-1 is a pseudogene. The CDR3 has 18 amino acids, counting both end residues.

The chain is built from TRBV9 and TRBJ2-2; 8 nucleotides align to TRBD1. CDR3 length: 14 residues. Looked up from germline, CDR1 is SGDLS and CDR2 is YYNGEE. The V gene end was trimmed by 3 bases and the J gene end by 4 bases; junction bases not matched to a gene: 2. CDR3 loop: CASSAGTGTGELFF. In DNA form, the CDR3 reads TGTGCCAGCAGCGCTGGGACAGGCACCGGGGAGCTGTTTTTT.

The V call is TRBV5-1, the J call TRBJ2-2; D is undetermined. V was clipped by 3 bases and J by 3 bases, with 6 bases between them. The CDR3 totals 13 residues. Germline V CDR1 and CDR2: SGHRS, YFSETQ. CDR3 sequence reads: CASSSTYTGELFF. The CDR3 DNA sequence: TGCGCCAGCAGCTCCACCTACACCGGGGAGCTGTTTTTT.